The 8 T cell receptor beta chains below come from one sample, sequenced in a study of identical twins. Each CDR3 protein gets one entry after TCRdb re-called the 5' RACE reads with MiXCR. The sample includes some 500,000 distinct CDR3 sequences, 9.6% of them seen just once. The data were also submitted as part of a second study, on yellow fever vaccine responses in identical twins.

Sequencing was done on a sample of PBMCs. All receptors derive from a woman under 30 in good health.

In its sample, this clonotype was seen a few times. The chain couples TRBV5-5 to TRBJ1-1; D gene uncertain. Trimming removed 2 bases at V and 4 bases at J, with 12 bases between. The germline V gene encodes CDR1 SGHKS and CDR2 YYEKEE (reference sequence). The CDR3 sequence is 14 residues long. This CDR3 reads CASSFHPASTEAFF. CDR3 DNA sequence: TGTGCCAGCAGCTTTCATCCCGCGAGCACTGAAGCTTTCTTT.

V and J are TRBV7-2 and TRBJ2-1; D perhaps matches TRBD1 (6 bases). With 3 bases removed from V and 4 bases from J, the gap between germline ends came to 16 bases. This CDR3 region has 16 residues. Germline lookup yields CDR1 SGHTA and CDR2 FQGNSA. CDR3 DNA: TGTGCCAGCAGCTTTATTACCGGGACACTTTACAATGAGCAGTTCTTC. Residues: CASSFITGTLYNEQFF.

This chain uses TRBV29-1 with TRBJ2-5; D gene ambiguous. Germline V gene sequence: CDR1 SQVTM, CDR2 ANQGSEA. V lost 3 bases to trimming and J lost 5 bases, with 13 bases between them. The CDR3 is made up of 13 amino acids. CDR3 loop: CSVDWLGRETQYF. The CDR3, as DNA: TGCAGCGTTGATTGGCTCGGGCGGGAGACCCAGTACTTC.

This clonotype was picked up many times. This sequence joins TRBV4-3 and TRBJ2-7; D gene uncertain. This CDR3 comprises 15 residues. Between the trimmed V and J ends, which lost 0 bases and 2 bases, there was a span of 11 bases. Germline V gene lookup returns CDR1 LGHNA and CDR2 YSLEER. In DNA form, the CDR3 reads TGCGCCAGCAGCCAAGATCCGCAGGTGACCTACGAGCAGTACTTC. It translates to CASSQDPQVTYEQYF.

This clonotype appeared a single time. The gene calls are TRBV5-1 and TRBJ2-7, with D uncertain. The CDR3 has 16 amino acids. The ends were cut back, 4 bases at V and 5 bases at J, with 22 bases in the middle. Germline loops: CDR1 SGHRS, CDR2 YFSETQ. The CDR3 loop is CASSPEAGRVVHEQYF. The DNA of the CDR3 is TGCGCCAGCAGCCCCGAGGCCGGGCGTGTCGTCCACGAGCAGTACTTC.

This clonotype came up many times. The CDR3 coding sequence is TGTGCCAGCAGTTTATTGGGGGGTGAGACCCAGTACTTC. It translates to CASSLLGGETQYF. The chain combines TRBV12-3 or TRBV12-4 with TRBJ2-5; a weak D match, TRBD2 (6 bases). CDR3 length equals 13 residues. The V gene lost 2 bases and the J gene lost 5 bases, with 9 bases spanning the gap.

This clonotype was seen ten or more times. V usage is TRBV13 and J usage is TRBJ2-7; TRBD2 aligns across 9 bases. J lost 4 bases, V lost 6 bases, and 19 bases had no gene match. CDR3 length: 18 residues. From germline, CDR1 is PRHDT and CDR2 FYEKMQ (reference sequence). The CDR3 bases are TGTGCCAGCAGGACTTGGACTAGCGCCGGTATTGCCAATTACGAGCAGTACTTC. It translates to CASRTWTSAGIANYEQYF.

The sample holds a few counts of this clonotype. This chain connects TRBV24-1 to TRBJ1-4, with no clear D. The germline V and J ends were trimmed by 1 base and 5 bases, with 10 bases remaining between them. This CDR3 contains 15 residues. Germline values: CDR1 KGHDR, CDR2 SFDVKD. CDR3 loop: CATSDFGGENEKLFF. The CDR3 nucleotides read TGTGCCACCAGTGATTTCGGCGGGGAGAATGAAAAACTGTTTTTT.